Listed below are T cell receptor beta chains from one sample, sequenced in a study of T cell responses to AZD1222 COVID-19 vaccine. The method was immunoSEQ multiplex PCR; TCRdb's version includes in-frame clones alone and lacks a portion of them. The profile shows 110,000 to 150,000 clones, 92% of them singletons. The sequenced sample was peripheral blood, obtained on day 0 of AZD1222 vaccination. Source of these receptors: an adult in good health. Each CDR3 is given with its conserved first and last residue. D genes are given only for firm matches. Clone size, where shown, is once, few, many, or a class for clones that have expanded.

CDR3nt: TGTGCCAGCACCCAGGGGTTCACTGAAGCTTTCTTT
CDR3aa: CASTQGFTEAFF
abundance: -
d_gene: -
v_gene: TRBV6-5
j_gene: TRBJ1-1

CDR3nt: TGTGCCAGCAGCCAAGGGACTAGATTTCTGGAGCAGTACTTC
CDR3aa: CASSQGTRFLEQYF
abundance: -
d_gene: TRBD2
v_gene: TRBV7-2
j_gene: TRBJ2-7

CDR3nt: TGTGCCAGCAGTTTGCAAGGGAACTATGGCTACACCTTC
CDR3aa: CASSLQGNYGYTF
abundance: -
d_gene: -
v_gene: TRBV12-3/TRBV12-4
j_gene: TRBJ1-2

CDR3nt: TGTGCCATCAGTGAAACTGGACAGCCCTACGAGCAGTACTTC
CDR3aa: CAISETGQPYEQYF
abundance: -
d_gene: -
v_gene: TRBV10-3
j_gene: TRBJ2-7

CDR3nt: TGCGCCAGCGCCCCCGGCGGAAACTATGGCTACACCTTC
CDR3aa: CASAPGGNYGYTF
abundance: few
d_gene: -
v_gene: TRBV5-1
j_gene: TRBJ1-2

CDR3nt: TGTGCCAGCCGAAGTACTTTTGAAGCTTTCTTT
CDR3aa: CASRSTFEAFF
abundance: -
d_gene: -
v_gene: TRBV12-3/TRBV12-4
j_gene: TRBJ1-1

CDR3nt: TGTGCCATCAGTGAGTCGAAAGGAAGAGGGGTAGATCAGCCCCAGCATTTT
CDR3aa: CAISESKGRGVDQPQHF
abundance: -
d_gene: -
v_gene: TRBV10-3
j_gene: TRBJ1-5

CDR3nt: TGTGCCAGTAGTATATCAACCGCCCTTGGGGGCGGCTACACCTTC
CDR3aa: CASSISTALGGGYTF
abundance: -
d_gene: -
v_gene: TRBV19
j_gene: TRBJ1-2

CDR3nt: TGTGCCAGCAGCGCTCAGGCTTTCTTT
CDR3aa: CASSAQAFF
abundance: -
d_gene: -
v_gene: TRBV9
j_gene: TRBJ1-1

CDR3nt: TGTGCCAGCAGCTCCGGAAACAGGGCCCCTTTCGAGCAGTACTTC
CDR3aa: CASSSGNRAPFEQYF
abundance: -
d_gene: -
v_gene: TRBV5-4
j_gene: TRBJ2-7

CDR3nt: TGTGCCAGCAGCGTAGGACAGCCTGCAACTAATGAAAAACTGTTTTTT
CDR3aa: CASSVGQPATNEKLFF
abundance: -
d_gene: -
v_gene: TRBV9
j_gene: TRBJ1-4

CDR3nt: TGCGCCAGCAGCTTGGGACAGGCGGCCTACGAGCAGTACTTC
CDR3aa: CASSLGQAAYEQYF
abundance: -
d_gene: -
v_gene: TRBV5-1
j_gene: TRBJ2-7

CDR3nt: TGTGCTAGTGGTTTGGGGGCTAGCAATCAGCCCCAGCATTTT
CDR3aa: CASGLGASNQPQHF
abundance: -
d_gene: -
v_gene: TRBV12-5
j_gene: TRBJ1-5

CDR3nt: TGTGCCAGCAGCGTAGCGTGGGGTAACACTGAAGCTTTCTTT
CDR3aa: CASSVAWGNTEAFF
abundance: -
d_gene: -
v_gene: TRBV9
j_gene: TRBJ1-1

CDR3nt: TGTGCCAGCAGTTTACTAGCGGGACCCGGGGAACAGTACTTC
CDR3aa: CASSLLAGPGEQYF
abundance: -
d_gene: TRBD2
v_gene: TRBV27
j_gene: TRBJ2-7

CDR3nt: TGTGCCAGCAGCTCAGGACTAGCGGGAGGCGGCGGGGAGCTGTTTTTT
CDR3aa: CASSSGLAGGGGELFF
abundance: -
d_gene: TRBD2
v_gene: TRBV7-7
j_gene: TRBJ2-2

CDR3nt: TGTGCCAGCAGCTCCCGGGACAGGGGCACCGGGGAGCTGTTTTTT
CDR3aa: CASSSRDRGTGELFF
abundance: -
d_gene: TRBD1
v_gene: TRBV7-2
j_gene: TRBJ2-2

CDR3nt: TGTGCCAGCACCGTGGTTAACAATGAGCAGTTCTTC
CDR3aa: CASTVVNNEQFF
abundance: -
d_gene: -
v_gene: TRBV28
j_gene: TRBJ2-1

CDR3nt: TGTGCCAGCAGTTGGACTAGCGGGCATTACAATGAGCAGTTCTTC
CDR3aa: CASSWTSGHYNEQFF
abundance: -
d_gene: TRBD2
v_gene: TRBV27
j_gene: TRBJ2-1

CDR3nt: TGTGCCAGTATATCCTTAGCGGGAGCCCACAATGAGCAGTTCTTC
CDR3aa: CASISLAGAHNEQFF
abundance: few
d_gene: TRBD2
v_gene: TRBV19
j_gene: TRBJ2-1

CDR3nt: TGTGCCAGCAGGCAGACTGGACCCCAGTACTTC
CDR3aa: CASRQTGPQYF
abundance: -
d_gene: -
v_gene: TRBV6-5
j_gene: TRBJ2-7

CDR3nt: TGTGCCAGCAGTGAACTTAGCGGGAGCTCCTACGAGCAGTACTTC
CDR3aa: CASSELSGSSYEQYF
abundance: -
d_gene: TRBD2
v_gene: TRBV6-1
j_gene: TRBJ2-7

CDR3nt: TGTGCCAGTACCTCTTGGGGGGAAAGGAGCTATGGCTACACCTTC
CDR3aa: CASTSWGERSYGYTF
abundance: -
d_gene: -
v_gene: TRBV19
j_gene: TRBJ1-2

CDR3nt: TGTGCCAGCAGCCTTAGGATTCGCGGCTACACCTTC
CDR3aa: CASSLRIRGYTF
abundance: -
d_gene: -
v_gene: TRBV2
j_gene: TRBJ1-2

CDR3nt: TGCGCCAGCAGCTCCATCAAACAGGGCTACGAGCAGTACTTC
CDR3aa: CASSSIKQGYEQYF
abundance: -
d_gene: -
v_gene: TRBV5-1
j_gene: TRBJ2-7

CDR3nt: TGTGCCTGGGGTCAGGGCGGAACTAATGAAAAACTGTTTTTT
CDR3aa: CAWGQGGTNEKLFF
abundance: -
d_gene: -
v_gene: TRBV11-2
j_gene: TRBJ1-4